One T cell receptor (beta chain) is described in this entry. Its antigen is undetermined. This record comes from a study of cytomegalovirus exposure and HLA in healthy donors. Study-wide findings and caveats: In vitro, a few CMV-associated chains proved specific for CMV antigens. The study designated about 160 TCR beta chains cytomegalovirus-associated. The dataset shows that most TCR sequences were rare, while some public TCRs occurred in many donors.

TCRdb keeps only in-frame clones here, not all; method: immunoSEQ multiplex PCR. The sample carries some 260,000 clones, about 90% recorded once. The CDR3 is 16 amino acids. Germline loops: CDR1 MNHNS, CDR2 SASEGT. Deletions cut 2 bases from V and 4 bases from J, with 15 bases between. Among the 110 or so subjects of the validation cohort, separate from the roughly 700-subject first cohort, were the donors. The V and J genes are TRBV6-1 and TRBJ1-5, with a possible D match to TRBD1 (6 bases). The sequencing sample was made of PBMCs. The sequence came from a man aged 18 to 30 in good health and CMV-seropositive. DNA of the CDR3: TGTGCCAGCAGTGAAAAAATAGGACAGACGAATCAGCCCCAGCATTTT. Amino acids: CASSEKIGQTNQPQHF.